These T cell receptor beta chains were read from a single sample in a study of beta chain features in type 1 diabetes. Profiling relied on immunoSEQ multiplex PCR, and the TCRdb table lists in-frame clones only, not all of them. The data contain 810,000 or so clones, roughly a sixth of them singletons. Sequenced sample: naive CD4+ T cells from blood. The receptors here all came from a woman under 30 in good health. Each CDR3 is given with its conserved first and last residue. The D gene is left open where the match is weak. Only part of the rows carry a size: once, few, many, or a class if the clone is expanded.

size: few
length: 12
D: -
V: TRBV7-9
J: TRBJ1-5
DNA: TGTGCCAGCAGCTTCGCGGATCAGCCCCAGCATTTT
CDR3: CASSFADQPQHF

size: -
length: 13
D: -
V: TRBV7-9
J: TRBJ2-7
DNA: TGTGCCAGCAGCTTAGCCCAACATGCGGAGCAGTACTTC
CDR3: CASSLAQHAEQYF

size: few
length: 14
D: TRBD2
V: TRBV9
J: TRBJ2-7
DNA: TGTGCCAGCAGCCCTACTAGCGTCCTCTACGAGCAGTACTTC
CDR3: CASSPTSVLYEQYF

size: -
length: 13
D: TRBD1
V: TRBV9
J: TRBJ2-7
DNA: TGTGCCAGCAGCATAGTTGACAGGGCCTCAGGGTACTTC
CDR3: CASSIVDRASGYF

size: -
length: 17
D: -
V: TRBV4-3
J: TRBJ2-6
DNA: TGCGCCAGCAGCCAAGATTGGAGGGCTTCTGGGGCCAACGTCCTGACTTTC
CDR3: CASSQDWRASGANVLTF

size: few
length: 14
D: -
V: TRBV7-6
J: TRBJ2-1
DNA: TGTGCCAGCAGCCCCCCACTCCAATTCAATGAGCAGTTCTTC
CDR3: CASSPPLQFNEQFF

size: -
length: 13
D: -
V: TRBV15
J: TRBJ2-2
DNA: TGTGCCACCAGCAGATCGGACACCGGGGAGCTGTTTTTT
CDR3: CATSRSDTGELFF

size: few
length: 17
D: -
V: TRBV4-1
J: TRBJ2-2
DNA: TGCGCCAGCAGCCAAGATTGGGATCCACTTCGGACCGGGGAGCTGTTTTTT
CDR3: CASSQDWDPLRTGELFF

size: few
length: 12
D: -
V: TRBV7-2
J: TRBJ1-2
DNA: TGTGCCAGCAGCTTAGGAGAATATGGCTACACCTTC
CDR3: CASSLGEYGYTF

size: few
length: 16
D: -
V: TRBV5-1
J: TRBJ2-3
DNA: TGCGCCAGCAGCTTTAAACTGCCACCTAGCACAGATACGCAGTATTTT
CDR3: CASSFKLPPSTDTQYF

size: few
length: 14
D: TRBD1
V: TRBV7-2
J: TRBJ2-1
DNA: TGTGCCAGCAGCTTTGACAGGGACTACAATGAGCAGTTCTTC
CDR3: CASSFDRDYNEQFF

size: -
length: 17
D: TRBD2
V: TRBV7-3
J: TRBJ2-3
DNA: TGTGCCAGCAGCTTAGCGCCGGCTAGCGGGAGCACAGATACGCAGTATTTT
CDR3: CASSLAPASGSTDTQYF

size: -
length: 14
D: TRBD2
V: TRBV7-9
J: TRBJ2-7
DNA: TGTGCCAGCAGCCCCGGGACTACCCGCTACGAGCAGTACTTC
CDR3: CASSPGTTRYEQYF

size: few
length: 16
D: -
V: TRBV9
J: TRBJ1-4
DNA: TGTGCCAGCAGTGCATCAGGGGTGGGAGGTAATGAAAAACTGTTTTTT
CDR3: CASSASGVGGNEKLFF

size: few
length: 9
D: -
V: TRBV10-2
J: TRBJ2-7
DNA: TGCGCCTCAGGAGCCGAGCAGTACTTC
CDR3: CASGAEQYF

size: -
length: 16
D: -
V: TRBV7-9
J: TRBJ2-1
DNA: TGTGCCAGCAGCTTTATCAGAGGGCCGAATATAAATGAGCAGTTCTTC
CDR3: CASSFIRGPNINEQFF

size: few
length: 13
D: TRBD2
V: TRBV7-3
J: TRBJ2-3
DNA: TGTGCCAGCAGCCCGACTAGCGGTTATACGCAGTATTTT
CDR3: CASSPTSGYTQYF

size: few
length: 16
D: TRBD2
V: TRBV29-1
J: TRBJ2-1
DNA: TGCAGCGTTGGTCATAGCGGGACCTACTCCTACAATGAGCAGTTCTTC
CDR3: CSVGHSGTYSYNEQFF